This T cell receptor (beta chain) was recorded in a study of cytomegalovirus exposure and HLA in healthy donors. Germline V gene sequence: CDR1 SGHNT, CDR2 YYREEE (reference sequence). The CDR3 totals 15 residues. V lost 4 bases to trimming and J lost 0 bases; unmatched junction nucleotides: 7. It was with 60 Vbeta and 13 Jbeta primers that the PCR ran. The table came from immunoSEQ multiplex PCR; TCRdb's copy has only in-frame clones and leaves some out. The sample shows fewer than 110,000 clones, 73% of them seen only once. Details on this clone: Its antigen is still unknown.

Study-wide results and limits: Fewer N-insertions (relative to the 666-donor mean) were reportedly seen in an Asian-associated ancestry cluster in a later analysis. A later look showed TCR association rates differing by HLA locus, highest for DRB1 and lowest for HLA-C.

Sequenced material: PBMCs. The receptor's source is a man between 25 and 39 years old in good health and CMV-seronegative. The V and J genes are TRBV5-4 and TRBJ2-7; 7 bases map to TRBD2. The CDR3 region has the DNA TGTGCCAGCAGCCGTTACCGGGACTACTCCTACGAGCAGTACTTC. It yields the protein CASSRYRDYSYEQYF. Filled out from reference TRBV5-4 and TRBJ2-7, the complete variable domain reads ETGVTQSPTHLIKTRGQQVTLRCSSQSGHNTVSWYQQALGQGPQFIFQYYREEENGRGNFPPRFSGLQFPNYSSELNVNALELDDSALYLCASSRYRDYSYEQYFGPGTRLTVT.